What follows are 17 T cell receptor beta chains derived from one specimen sequenced in a study of Ad26.COV2.S vaccination and SARS-CoV-2 variants. Treatment: some 20 received Ad26.COV2.S at low or high dose, single or two shots; 5 received placebo; per-sample allocation not given. Specimens were obtained on day 63 following the first vaccine or placebo injection. Profiling relied on immunoSEQ multiplex PCR, and the TCRdb table lists in-frame clones only, not all of them. This table has hundreds of thousands of clones, roughly 90% appearing once. Sample: peripheral blood, taken in a trial of Ad26.COV2.S vaccine versus placebo. These receptors came from a person between 18 and 60 years old who received the Ad26.COV2.S COVID-19 vaccine or a placebo.

V is TRBV6-5 and J is TRBJ2-7, with 7 positions matching TRBD1. CDR1 is MNHEY, CDR2 SVGAGI, per germline. The ends lost 10 bases at V and 2 bases at J; junction bases unmatched: 5. The CDR3 is 12 residues long. The chain's CDR3 is CATLGTAYEQYF. The CDR3 DNA is TGTGCCACCTTGGGGACAGCCTACGAGCAGTACTTC.

The V gene is TRBV2, the J gene TRBJ2-2; 9 bases agree with TRBD1. CDR3 size: 16 residues. V was clipped by 5 bases and J by 3 bases; unmatched bases: 7. Germline CDR1 SNHLY, CDR2 FYNNEI. CDR3 bases: TGTGCCAGCAGTAGACCGGGACAGGGTTACACCGGGGAGCTGTTTTTT. Protein product: CASSRPGQGYTGELFF.

The gene calls are TRBV5-6 and TRBJ2-1; 15 bases agree with TRBD2. The V gene end was trimmed by 3 bases and the J gene end by 6 bases; junction bases not matched to a gene: 7. Germline CDR1 and CDR2: SGHDT and YYEEEE. The length of the CDR3 is 17 residues. CDR3 protein: CASSSRRTSGRGNEQFF. CDR3 nucleotides: TGTGCCAGCAGCTCACGCAGGACTAGCGGGAGGGGCAATGAGCAGTTCTTC. The full variable domain, its missing parts supplied by reference TRBV5-6 and TRBJ2-1, is DAGVTQSPTHLIKTRGQQVTLRCSPKSGHDTVSWYQQALGQGPQFIFQYYEEEERQRGNFPDRFSGHQFPNYSSELNVNALLLGDSALYLCASSSRRTSGRGNEQFFGPGTRLTVL.

This chain uses TRBV10-3 with TRBJ2-7, with 9 positions matching TRBD2. Losses at the gene ends were 7 bases for V and 3 bases for J; bases not matched to a gene: 13. The CDR3 spans 16 residues. The V gene's germline CDR1 is ENHRY and CDR2 SYGVKD. CDR3 sequence: CAIKGGGEAGGYEQYF. CDR3 in DNA: TGTGCCATCAAAGGGGGCGGGGAAGCGGGAGGCTACGAGCAGTACTTC.

The CDR3 DNA sequence: TGTGCCAGCAGCTTAACAGAGGCTCCCTGGGGGTCCCAGTACTTC. This sequence encodes CASSLTEAPWGSQYF. This chain links TRBV7-3 with TRBJ2-5; D may correspond to TRBD1 or TRBD2 (5 bases each). CDR3 length: 15 amino acids. Germline values: CDR1 SGHTA, CDR2 FQGTGA. With 0 bases removed from V and 9 bases from J, the gap between germline ends came to 17 bases. Looking up the rest from reference TRBV7-3 and TRBJ2-5 gives the full variable domain: GAGVSQTPSNKVTEKGKYVELRCDPISGHTALYWYRQSLGQGPEFLIYFQGTGAADDSGLPNDRFFAVRPEGSVSTLKIQRTERGDSAVYLCASSLTEAPWGSQYFGPGTRLLVL.

J is TRBJ2-7 and V is TRBV19; 9 bases are a match to TRBD1. The CDR3 spans 13 residues. The J segment lost 6 bases and the V segment lost 5 bases, leaving 5 bases of the junction unmatched. In germline, CDR1 is LNHDA, CDR2 SQIVND (reference sequence). The CDR3 coding sequence is TGTGCCAGTAGTGGGACAGGGCCCCGCGAGCAGTACTTC. Its protein is CASSGTGPREQYF.

The count of this clone is one. The V call is TRBV7-6, the J call TRBJ2-7; D is perhaps TRBD1 (6 bases). V gave up 6 bases and J gave up 0 bases, with 21 bases separating them. The germline V gene encodes CDR1 SGHVS and CDR2 FNYEAQ. The length of the CDR3 is 17 residues. The CDR3 region is CASRSIRQVEASYEQYF. The CDR3 DNA is TGTGCCAGCAGGTCAATCAGACAGGTAGAGGCCTCCTACGAGCAGTACTTC.

This chain links TRBV9 with TRBJ2-3, with 10 bases identical to TRBD2. The CDR3 covers 16 residues. The V segment lost 0 bases and the J segment 2 bases; nucleotides outside the gene matches: 3. Germline V gene data show CDR1 as SGDLS and CDR2 as YYNGEE. CDR3 DNA: TGTGCCAGCAGCGTAGCAGCGGGGGGGCACACAGATACGCAGTATTTT. Protein: CASSVAAGGHTDTQYF.

This sequence joins TRBV30 and TRBJ1-1; 7 bases are shared with TRBD1. In germline, CDR1 is GTSNPN, CDR2 SVGIG (reference sequence). J was trimmed by 4 bases and V by 3 bases; bases with no gene match: 5. The CDR3 is made up of 13 amino acids. The DNA for the CDR3 is TGTGCCTGGAGGTCATCAGGGGGCACTGAAGCTTTCTTT. Amino acid sequence: CAWRSSGGTEAFF.

The V gene is TRBV3-1 (or the pseudogene TRBV3-2), the J gene TRBJ1-5; D gene unclear. Germline CDR1 and CDR2: LGHDT and YNNKEL (reference sequence). The CDR3 has 12 amino acids. V was pared by 3 bases and J by 9 bases, with 9 bases between. The CDR3 loop is CASSQGGMPQHF. CDR3 DNA: TGTGCCAGCAGCCAGGGTGGGATGCCCCAGCATTTT.

This clone was seen a few times. The chain combines TRBV4-3 with TRBJ1-1; possibly TRBD1 for D (5 bases). Deletions cut 0 bases from V and 4 bases from J, with 12 bases between. CDR3 length: 15 residues. The germline gives CDR1 LGHNA, CDR2 YSLEER. CDR3 region: CASSQDIGQGTEAFF. CDR3 bases: TGCGCCAGCAGCCAAGATATCGGGCAGGGCACTGAAGCTTTCTTT.

The chain links TRBV7-3 to TRBJ1-2; D is ambiguous. Looked up from germline, CDR1 is SGHTA and CDR2 is FQGTGA. V was cut by 1 base and J by 7 bases, with 10 bases left in between. There are 13 residues in the CDR3. The CDR3 DNA reads TGTGCCAGCAGCTTAAACATGGGGAGTGGCTACACCTTC. It encodes CASSLNMGSGYTF.

V is TRBV4-3 and J is TRBJ1-2, with unresolved D. Trimming shortened V by 2 bases and J by 4 bases, and 11 bases separated the two germline ends. The germline V gene has CDR1 LGHNA and CDR2 YSLEER. There are 14 residues in the CDR3. The CDR3 here is CASSQTGNTYGYTF. The CDR3 DNA is TGCGCCAGCAGCCAAACCGGGAATACCTATGGCTACACCTTC.

This sequence joins TRBV3-1 (or the pseudogene TRBV3-2) and TRBJ2-2; no firm D call. Deletions cut 0 bases from V and 2 bases from J, with 7 bases between. The germline V gene has CDR1 LGHDT and CDR2 YNNKEL (reference sequence). This CDR3 is built from 15 residues. The CDR3 DNA is TGTGCCAGCAGCCAAGAGTGGGGAAACACCGGGGAGCTGTTTTTT. Translating it yields CASSQEWGNTGELFF.

V usage is TRBV6-1 and J usage is TRBJ2-5; D not resolved. From germline, CDR1 is MNHNS and CDR2 SASEGT. V was pared by 2 bases and J by 14 bases, with 18 bases between. The CDR3 extends over 13 amino acids. CDR3 residues: CASSESEKQKKYF. The CDR3 nucleotides are TGTGCCAGCAGTGAATCGGAAAAGCAGAAAAAATACTTC.

Only one count was recorded for this clone. The J gene is TRBJ2-5, the V gene TRBV10-3; tentative D call: TRBD2 (5 bases). V shed 3 bases and J shed 1 base, with 15 bases lying between them. This CDR3 is 16 amino acids long. The germline CDR1 and CDR2 sequences are ENHRY and SYGVKD. DNA of the CDR3: TGTGCCATCAGTGATTTAATCCGGGGTTCCCAAGAGACCCAGTACTTC. Amino acid sequence: CAISDLIRGSQETQYF.

V usage is TRBV4-2 and J usage is TRBJ2-7; 7 bases are shared with TRBD1. J was trimmed by 3 bases and V by 1 base; bases with no gene match: 9. Germline loops: CDR1 LGHNA, CDR2 YNFKEQ. This CDR3 comprises 16 residues. The CDR3 bases are TGTGCCAGCAGCCAAGTTCAGGGGGAAAATTTCTACGAGCAGTACTTC. This codes for CASSQVQGENFYEQYF.